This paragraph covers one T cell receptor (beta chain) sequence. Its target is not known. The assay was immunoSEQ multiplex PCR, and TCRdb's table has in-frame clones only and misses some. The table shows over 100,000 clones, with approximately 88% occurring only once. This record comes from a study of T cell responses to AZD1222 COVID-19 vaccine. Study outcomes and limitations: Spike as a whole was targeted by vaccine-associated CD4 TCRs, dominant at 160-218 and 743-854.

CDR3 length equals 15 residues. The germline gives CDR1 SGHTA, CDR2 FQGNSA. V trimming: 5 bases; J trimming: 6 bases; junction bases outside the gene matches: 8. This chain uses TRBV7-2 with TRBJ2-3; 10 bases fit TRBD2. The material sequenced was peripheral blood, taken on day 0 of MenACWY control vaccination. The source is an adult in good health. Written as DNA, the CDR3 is TGTGCCAGCAGCCCCGTAGCGGGAGGAGGGGATACGCAGTATTTT. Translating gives CASSPVAGGGDTQYF.